The next 21 T cell receptor beta chains were all read from a single sample in a study of blood T cell repertoires in COVID-19. TCRdb's copy holds only in-frame clones and misses some; the assay was immunoSEQ multiplex PCR. Found here are some 190,000 clones, 70% to 90% of them singletons; the top ten hold 1.5%. Source material: peripheral blood. The receptor set was obtained from a man aged 18 to 29 with active or convalescent COVID-19.

The rearrangement uses TRBV19 and TRBJ2-3; D unclear. The germline V gene encodes CDR1 LNHDA and CDR2 SQIVND (reference sequence). The length of the CDR3 is 14 residues. Trimming took 5 bases from V and 0 from J, leaving 9 bases between them. CDR3 amino acids: CASSALTSTDTQYF. The CDR3 DNA follows: TGTGCCAGTAGTGCCCTCACTAGCACAGATACGCAGTATTTT.

Written as DNA, the CDR3 is TGTGCCTGGAACCCCCCGGGACTTTACAATGAGCAGTTCTTC. Translated: CAWNPPGLYNEQFF. The rearrangement links TRBV30 to TRBJ2-1; the D gene is possibly TRBD2 (6 bases). The CDR3 length is 14 residues. Germline V CDR1 and CDR2: GTSNPN, SVGIG (reference sequence). V was shortened by 4 bases and J by 4 bases, with 14 bases between the two germline ends.

The chain is built from TRBV7-8 and TRBJ2-7; D possibly corresponds to TRBD1 (9 bases). CDR3 length equals 17 residues. V lost 2 bases and J 2 bases, leaving 19 bases between the germline ends. Per germline, CDR1 SGHVS and CDR2 FQNEAQ. CDR3 in DNA: TGTGCCAGCAGCTTATTAGCGGGACAGGGAATAGCCTACGAGCAGTACTTC. Protein: CASSLLAGQGIAYEQYF.

The rearrangement links TRBV2 to TRBJ2-7; tentatively, D is TRBD2 (6 bases). V shed 5 bases and J shed 2 bases, with 10 bases lying between them. The V gene's germline CDR1 is SNHLY and CDR2 FYNNEI. CDR3 size: 13 residues. The DNA of the CDR3 is TGTGCCAGCAGTACCGGGAGCCCCTACGAGCAGTACTTC. It specifies CASSTGSPYEQYF.

The chain combines TRBV7-2 with TRBJ2-5, with D possibly TRBD1 on 5 matching bases. Germline CDR1 SGHTA, CDR2 FQGNSA. The CDR3 sequence is 16 residues long. V shed 5 bases and J shed 5 bases, with 21 bases lying between them. The CDR3 DNA reads as TGTGCCAGCAGCCCTTCCCCAGGGTGGATGGGGGAGACCCAGTACTTC. It translates to CASSPSPGWMGETQYF. Full variable domain (outside the CDR3, taken from reference TRBV7-2 and TRBJ2-5): GAGVSQSPSNKVTEKGKDVELRCDPISGHTALYWYRQSLGQGLEFLIYFQGNSAPDKSGLPSDRFSAERTGGSVSTLTIQRTQQEDSAVYLCASSPSPGWMGETQYFGPGTRLLVL.

The chain employs TRBV28 and TRBJ2-7, with 7 bases that match TRBD1. Germline values: CDR1 MDHEN, CDR2 SYDVKM. The CDR3 runs 12 residues. Trimming removed 5 bases from V and 7 bases from J; junction bases left unmatched: 5. The CDR3 DNA reads TGTGCCAGCAGTAACCCAGGGGGAGAGCAGTACTTC. Amino acids: CASSNPGGEQYF.

The V call is TRBV18, the J call TRBJ2-7; the match to TRBD1 covers 7 bases. Losses at the gene ends were 3 bases for V and 3 bases for J; bases not matched to a gene: 8. The germline V gene encodes CDR1 KGHSH and CDR2 LQKENI. There are 15 residues in the CDR3. The CDR3 loop reads CASSPRQGRGYEQYF. The CDR3 DNA reads TGTGCCAGCTCACCCCGACAGGGAAGGGGCTACGAGCAGTACTTC.

This chain connects TRBV28 to TRBJ2-3; D remains ambiguous. The germline V and J ends were trimmed by 5 bases and 2 bases, with 8 bases remaining between them. The CDR3 loop spans 13 amino acids. Germline assignment: CDR1 MDHEN and CDR2 SYDVKM. The CDR3 coding sequence is TGTGCCAGCAGTGTACCAGACACAGATACGCAGTATTTT. Protein sequence: CASSVPDTDTQYF.

J is TRBJ2-5 and V is TRBV6-5; a possible D gene is TRBD1 (5 bases). Trimming left V 0 bases short and J 5 bases short, with 16 bases between. Germline V gene sequence: CDR1 MNHEY, CDR2 SVGAGI. The CDR3 is 16 residues long. The DNA of the CDR3 is TGTGCCAGCAGTTACTCGGGGCAGCTGCGGACCGAGACCCAGTACTTC. This translates into CASSYSGQLRTETQYF.

This clone was found a few times. Additional DNA sequences in this sample encode the identical CDR3. This chain uses TRBV10-1 with TRBJ2-2; tentatively, D is TRBD1 (6 bases). Germline CDR1 and CDR2: WNHNN and SYGVQD (reference sequence). Trimming stripped 2 bases from V and 0 bases from J, with 7 bases between. The CDR3 spans 15 residues. The CDR3 reads CASSEGGSNTGELFF. The CDR3 nucleotides are TGCGCCAGCAGTGAGGGGGGCTCGAACACCGGGGAGCTGTTTTTT.

DNA of the CDR3: TGTGCCAGCAGCTCGCCTCCGGACAGGGAAGGGACCCAGTACTTC. As protein: CASSSPPDREGTQYF. The rearrangement joins TRBV3-1 (or the pseudogene TRBV3-2) to TRBJ2-5; 8 bases line up with TRBD1. With V trimmed by 5 bases and J by 7 bases, 12 bases remained unmatched. CDR3 length: 15 residues. Germline V CDR1 and CDR2: LGHDT, YNNKEL (reference sequence).

The gene calls are TRBV30 and TRBJ1-1; D possibly corresponds to TRBD1 (5 bases). This CDR3 spans 13 amino acids. Trimming left V 4 bases short and J 1 base short, with 10 bases between. Germline V gene lookup returns CDR1 GTSNPN and CDR2 SVGIG (reference sequence). CDR3 coding DNA: TGTGCCTGGAATCGACAGTCGAACACTGAAGCTTTCTTT. This sequence encodes CAWNRQSNTEAFF. Together with reference TRBV30 and TRBJ1-1, the CDR3 gives the full variable domain: SQTIHQWPATLVQPVGSPLSLECTVEGTSNPNLYWYRQAAGRGLQLLFYSVGIGQISSEVPQNLSASRPQDRQFILSSKKLLLSDSGFYLCAWNRQSNTEAFFGQGTRLTVV.

The chain recombines TRBV20-1 with TRBJ2-1; TRBD1 matches at 10 bases. Germline V CDR1 and CDR2: DFQATT, SNEGSKA (reference sequence). CDR3 length equals 14 residues. V gave up 3 bases and J gave up 7 bases; unmatched junction bases: 6. The CDR3 DNA reads TGCAGTGCTAGTCGGGACAGGGGCTGGAATGAGCAGTTCTTC. Protein sequence: CSASRDRGWNEQFF.

CDR3 region: CASSPGTGGVDEQFF. In DNA, the CDR3 is TGTGCCAGCAGCCCTGGGACAGGGGGCGTCGATGAGCAGTTCTTC. The rearrangement joins TRBV7-2 to TRBJ2-1, with TRBD1 matching 12 bases. The CDR3 contains 15 residues. V trimming: 5 bases; J trimming: 8 bases; junction bases outside the gene matches: 7. CDR1 and CDR2 (germline): SGHTA, FQGNSA.

The chain is built from TRBV6-5 and TRBJ2-7; D remains unclear. Trimming left V 0 bases short and J 5 bases short, with 14 bases between. The CDR3 runs 15 residues. Germline V gene sequence: CDR1 MNHEY, CDR2 SVGAGI. The CDR3 nucleotides are TGTGCCAGCAGTTACTCGACCTACGGTCGGGACGAGCAGTACTTC. Its protein is CASSYSTYGRDEQYF.

This clone was seen more than once but under ten times. V is TRBV3-1 (or the pseudogene TRBV3-2) and J is TRBJ2-7, with 11 bases identical to TRBD2. Trimming removed 0 bases from V and 6 bases from J; junction bases left unmatched: 4. The CDR3 length is 15 residues. CDR1 is LGHDT and CDR2 is YNNKEL in the germline V gene (reference sequence). The CDR3 region is CASSQDGTSGTEQYF. The DNA for the CDR3 is TGTGCCAGCAGCCAAGACGGGACTAGCGGCACCGAGCAGTACTTC.

The genes are TRBV24-1 and TRBJ1-1; 9 bases are a match to TRBD1. CDR1 and CDR2 (germline): KGHDR, SFDVKD. This CDR3 has 17 residues. The V and J ends lost 4 bases and 1 base, in that order; junction bases with no gene match: 9. The CDR3 here is CATSDPTGGKGNTEAFF. Written as DNA, the CDR3 is TGTGCCACCAGTGACCCTACAGGGGGCAAGGGGAACACTGAAGCTTTCTTT.

This rearrangement joins TRBV7-2 to TRBJ2-5, with 10 bases aligning to TRBD2. The germline V gene encodes CDR1 SGHTA and CDR2 FQGNSA. V shed 3 bases, J shed 2 bases, and the junction held 6 bases outside the gene matches. This CDR3 spans 16 amino acids. CDR3 nucleotide sequence: TGTGCCAGCAGCTTTCAGCCTAGCGGGGGACAAGAGACCCAGTACTTC. As protein: CASSFQPSGGQETQYF.

The rearrangement links TRBV28 to TRBJ2-5, with a weak D call TRBD2 (6 bases). The V end was cut by 2 bases, the J end by 0 bases, with 10 bases between. CDR3 length equals 15 residues. Germline V lookup: CDR1 MDHEN, CDR2 SYDVKM. Here the CDR3 DNA reads TGTGCCAGCAGTTTACCTAGCGCTAACCAAGAGACCCAGTACTTC. Translating gives CASSLPSANQETQYF.

The V call is TRBV28, the J call TRBJ1-1; no clear D gene. Per germline, CDR1 MDHEN and CDR2 SYDVKM. The CDR3 runs to 12 residues. Trimming cost V 3 bases and J 3 bases, with 5 bases left between them. Written as DNA, the CDR3 is TGTGCCAGCAGTTTGCAGTACACTGAAGCTTTCTTT. Amino acid sequence: CASSLQYTEAFF.

V is TRBV30 and J is TRBJ2-7; 10 nucleotides match TRBD2. Trimming at V came to 5 bases and at J to 6 bases, leaving 22 bases not matched to a gene. The length of the CDR3 is 18 residues. In germline, CDR1 is GTSNPN, CDR2 SVGIG (reference sequence). The CDR3 loop reads CAWDGASGRRLRVREQYF. The CDR3 DNA reads TGTGCCTGGGATGGCGCTAGCGGGAGAAGACTGCGGGTTCGCGAGCAGTACTTC.